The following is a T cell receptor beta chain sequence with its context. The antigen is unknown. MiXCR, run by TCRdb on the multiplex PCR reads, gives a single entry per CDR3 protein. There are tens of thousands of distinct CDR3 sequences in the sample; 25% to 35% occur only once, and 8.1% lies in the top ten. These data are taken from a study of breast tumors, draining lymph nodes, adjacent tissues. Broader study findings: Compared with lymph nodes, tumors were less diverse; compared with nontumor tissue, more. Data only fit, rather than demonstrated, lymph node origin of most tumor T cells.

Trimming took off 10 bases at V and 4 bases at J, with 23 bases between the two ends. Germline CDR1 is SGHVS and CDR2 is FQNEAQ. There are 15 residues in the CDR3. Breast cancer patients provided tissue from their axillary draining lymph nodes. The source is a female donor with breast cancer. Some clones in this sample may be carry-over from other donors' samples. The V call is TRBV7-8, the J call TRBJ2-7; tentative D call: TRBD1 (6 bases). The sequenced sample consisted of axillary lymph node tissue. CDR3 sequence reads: CANREDPDRMYEQYF. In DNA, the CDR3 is TGTGCCAACAGGGAAGACCCCGACCGTATGTACGAGCAGTACTTC.